This entry lists 24 T cell receptor beta chains sequenced from one sample in a study of identical twins (dated by TCRdb to 2015 to 2016). Libraries came from 5' RACE. TCRdb shows the sequencer as Illumina HiSeq 2000. Through fastp at Q25 and MiXCR, TCRdb rebuilt clones from the public reads, retaining in-frame beta chains. Here each entry gathers all rows of one CDR3 protein and keeps the most common genes and DNA. The sample table holds 700,000 or so distinct CDR3 sequences, of which less than 25% were seen once. The ten largest clonotypes hold around 4.5% of the sample. The data also belong to a second study, concerning T cells expressing NK-cell markers.

Sequenced input: PBMCs. The receptors derive from a woman between 18 and 29 years old in good health.

The V and J genes are TRBV7-2 and TRBJ1-2; D uncertain. This CDR3 region has 16 residues. Trimming took off 2 bases at V and 1 base at J, with 14 bases between the two ends. The germline V gene encodes CDR1 SGHTA and CDR2 FQGNSA. The CDR3 DNA follows: TGTGCCAGCAGCTTAATGTTTGGCAGAAGTAACTATGGCTACACCTTC. This sequence encodes CASSLMFGRSNYGYTF.

In its sample, this clonotype was seen a few times. The chain recombines TRBV20-1 with TRBJ2-7, with 12 bases identical to TRBD2. V dropped 6 bases and J dropped 6; count of bases not matched to a gene: 3. CDR3 size: 12 residues. The germline CDR1 and CDR2 sequences are DFQATT and SNEGSKA (reference sequence). CDR3 in amino acids: CSAGLAGFEQYF. CDR3 in DNA: TGCAGTGCCGGACTAGCGGGATTCGAGCAGTACTTC.

The chain couples TRBV20-1 to TRBJ2-7; D is unresolved. Germline CDR1 and CDR2: DFQATT and SNEGSKA (reference sequence). V lost 0 bases and J lost 6, with 9 bases in between. The length of the CDR3 is 12 residues. Written as DNA, the CDR3 is TGCAGTGCTAGAGAGAATAGTGGCGAGCAGTACTTC. Translating it yields CSARENSGEQYF.

This chain links TRBV13 with TRBJ1-2; D is undetermined. Germline CDR1 is PRHDT and CDR2 is FYEKMQ (reference sequence). The CDR3 totals 14 residues. Deletions cut 5 bases from V and 3 bases from J, with 13 bases between. DNA for the CDR3: TGTGCCAGCAGCCTCCAACGGGAAGACTATGGCTACACCTTC. This encodes CASSLQREDYGYTF.

This clonotype was picked up a small number of times. The chain couples TRBV6-2 or TRBV6-3 to TRBJ2-1, with TRBD2 matching over 10 bases. Germline CDR1 MNHEY, CDR2 SVGEGT. The CDR3 is 16 residues long. V was pared by 5 bases and J by 5 bases, with 9 bases of the junction left unmatched. The CDR3 DNA follows: TGTGCCAGCAGTCAGCTTCTAGCGGGAGAAAACAATGAGCAGTTCTTC. This gives the protein CASSQLLAGENNEQFF.

This clonotype was observed a few times. The V and J genes are TRBV29-1 and TRBJ2-3; D remains ambiguous. Germline-derived CDR1 and CDR2 are SQVTM and ANQGSEA. The CDR3 totals 14 residues. Trimming left V 6 bases short and J 4 bases short, with 17 bases between. The CDR3: CSVRTGLGADTQYF. For the CDR3, the DNA is TGCAGCGTGAGGACCGGGCTCGGCGCAGATACGCAGTATTTT.

This clonotype was detected ten times or more. The CDR3: CASSLVVEQFF. The CDR3 DNA sequence: TGTGCCAGCAGTTTAGTGGTTGAGCAGTTCTTC. The chain uses TRBV12-3 or TRBV12-4 and TRBJ2-1; D remains unclear. V lost 1 base to trimming and J lost 9 bases, with 4 bases between them. The CDR3 sequence is 11 residues long.

This clonotype was observed a few times. This sequence joins TRBV15 and TRBJ2-7; D unresolved. Between the trimmed V and J ends, which lost 1 base and 3 bases, there was a span of 4 bases. The CDR3 sequence is 12 residues long. Germline assignment: CDR1 LNHNV and CDR2 YYDKDF (reference sequence). This CDR3 reads CATSRGFYEQYF. CDR3 DNA sequence: TGTGCCACCAGCAGAGGGTTCTACGAGCAGTACTTC.

V usage is TRBV20-1 and J usage is TRBJ2-5, with D possibly being TRBD1 (5 bases). Trimming removed 3 bases at V and 4 bases at J, with 9 bases between. The CDR3 runs 12 residues. In germline, CDR1 is DFQATT, CDR2 SNEGSKA (reference sequence). The CDR3 nucleotides read TGCAGTGCTAGCAGGGTAGCAGAGACCCAGTACTTC. Translated: CSASRVAETQYF.

This clonotype was detected only a few times. The rearrangement links TRBV6-1 to TRBJ2-1; 10 bases align to TRBD2. Trimming cost V 6 bases and J 4 bases; bases outside gene matches: 6. The CDR3 runs 15 residues. The germline V gene has CDR1 MNHNS and CDR2 SASEGT. CDR3: CASRPPSGGYNEQFF. Here the CDR3 DNA reads TGTGCCAGCAGACCTCCTAGCGGGGGTTACAATGAGCAGTTCTTC.

The V gene is TRBV7-9, the J gene TRBJ2-5; 8 positions agree with TRBD2. This CDR3 is 15 amino acids long. Germline CDR1 SEHNR, CDR2 FQNEAQ (reference sequence). V lost 5 bases to trimming and J lost 5 bases; unmatched junction nucleotides: 10. CDR3 amino acids: CASSTSGTSYETQYF. The DNA for the CDR3 is TGTGCCAGCAGCACCTCCGGGACTAGTTATGAGACCCAGTACTTC.

This sequence joins TRBV5-1 and TRBJ2-2; TRBD2 agrees at 8 bases. V lost 4 bases and J lost 0; bases outside the gene matches: 5. The CDR3 length is 16 residues. The germline CDR1 and CDR2 sequences are SGHRS and YFSETQ. In DNA form, the CDR3 reads TGCGCCAGCAGCGGCTTTAGCGGGGCGAACACCGGGGAGCTGTTTTTT. Protein sequence: CASSGFSGANTGELFF.

V is TRBV25-1 and J is TRBJ1-3; D remains unclear. Trimming took 5 bases from V and 4 from J, leaving 9 bases between them. Germline values: CDR1 MGHDK, CDR2 SYGVNS. This CDR3 has 13 residues. This CDR3 reads CASSSERGNTIYF. The CDR3 DNA sequence: TGTGCCAGCAGTAGTGAGAGAGGAAACACCATATATTTT.

This clonotype was found a few times. The chain is built from TRBV12-3 or TRBV12-4 and TRBJ1-2; 8 bases are shared with TRBD1. Trimming removed 6 bases from V and 7 bases from J; junction bases left unmatched: 13. The CDR3 totals 15 residues. The CDR3 nucleotides are TGTGCCAGCAGCTCCCAACGGACAGGGAAAGGTGGCTACACCTTC. This gives the protein CASSSQRTGKGGYTF.

This clonotype was found a few times. The chain recombines TRBV7-9 with TRBJ2-2; 7 bases agree with TRBD1. V lost 5 bases and J lost 2; bases outside the gene matches: 8. This CDR3 has 16 residues. Germline V gene lookup returns CDR1 SEHNR and CDR2 FQNEAQ (reference sequence). The CDR3 is CASSPGQWDNTGELFF. Here the CDR3 DNA reads TGTGCCAGCAGCCCGGGACAGTGGGATAACACCGGGGAGCTGTTTTTT.

This clonotype was counted only a few times. The chain links TRBV20-1 to TRBJ2-3, with a possible D match to TRBD1 (6 bases). Trimming took off 6 bases at V and 0 bases at J, with 13 bases between the two ends. Germline V gene data show CDR1 as DFQATT and CDR2 as SNEGSKA (reference sequence). The length of the CDR3 is 14 residues. This CDR3 is CSAFGGRSTDTQYF. The CDR3 DNA follows: TGCAGTGCCTTTGGGGGCCGAAGCACAGATACGCAGTATTTT.

The V and J genes are TRBV13 and TRBJ2-5; weak D call: TRBD2 (6 bases). In germline, CDR1 is PRHDT, CDR2 FYEKMQ (reference sequence). The germline V and J ends were trimmed by 5 bases and 0 bases, with 10 bases remaining between them. CDR3 size: 14 residues. Here the CDR3 reads CASSLPGDQETQYF. CDR3 coding DNA: TGTGCCAGCAGCCTCCCGGGAGACCAAGAGACCCAGTACTTC.

V usage is TRBV12-3 or TRBV12-4 and J usage is TRBJ1-2; D is ambiguous. The length of the CDR3 is 14 residues. Trimming removed 7 bases at V and 0 bases at J, with 12 bases between. In DNA, the CDR3 is TGTGCCAGCAACCTAGGATTGGCTAACTATGGCTACACCTTC. It is translated as CASNLGLANYGYTF.

The chain employs TRBV2 and TRBJ2-5, with a weak D call TRBD1 (5 bases). The CDR3 loop spans 13 amino acids. CDR1 and CDR2 (germline): SNHLY, FYNNEI. Trimming pared 7 bases from V and 5 bases from J, leaving 14 bases between. CDR3 nucleotide sequence: TGTGCCAGCATAGGGGTCCTAGGTGAGACCCAGTACTTC. Protein: CASIGVLGETQYF.

This clonotype was seen a few times. This chain links TRBV12-3 or TRBV12-4 with TRBJ2-3; 7 bases agree with TRBD1. V shed 3 bases, J shed 6 bases, and the junction held 6 bases outside the gene matches. The CDR3 is 14 residues long. The CDR3 nucleotides read TGTGCCAGCAGTTTTAGAAGGGGGCCGGATACGCAGTATTTT. Its translation is CASSFRRGPDTQYF.

V and J are TRBV20-1 and TRBJ2-1; D may be TRBD1 or TRBD2 (6 bases each). The V and J ends lost 1 base and 6 bases respectively, with 10 bases between them. Per the germline V gene, CDR1 is DFQATT and CDR2 is SNEGSKA (reference sequence). The CDR3 consists of 13 residues. The CDR3 bases are TGCAGTGCTAGAGGACTAGGGGGCAATGAGCAGTTCTTC. Encoded protein: CSARGLGGNEQFF.

V is TRBV4-2 and J is TRBJ2-7; the D gene is possibly TRBD2 (6 bases). The CDR3 has 15 amino acids. The germline V and J ends were trimmed by 5 bases and 7 bases, with 21 bases remaining between them. Germline CDR1 LGHNA, CDR2 YNFKEQ. The CDR3 is CASSINRLALEEQYF. For the CDR3, the DNA is TGTGCCAGCAGCATAAATCGGCTAGCGTTAGAAGAGCAGTACTTC.

There are a few counts of this clonotype. This chain joins TRBV10-3 and TRBJ2-3, with no clear D. Per the germline V gene, CDR1 is ENHRY and CDR2 is SYGVKD. The CDR3 is 14 amino acids. The germline V and J ends were trimmed by 2 bases and 5 bases, with 11 bases remaining between them. Here the CDR3 reads CAISEVLAGDTQYF. Here the CDR3 DNA reads TGTGCCATCAGTGAGGTCTTGGCTGGAGATACGCAGTATTTT.

This clonotype was observed many times. The rearrangement links TRBV7-9 to TRBJ2-2, with TRBD1 matching 7 bases. The CDR3 has 15 residues. Looked up from germline, CDR1 is SEHNR and CDR2 is FQNEAQ (reference sequence). V lost 5 bases to trimming and J lost 4 bases; unmatched junction nucleotides: 7. The CDR3 spells CASSNRDSATGELFF. DNA of the CDR3: TGTGCCAGCAGCAACCGGGACAGTGCCACCGGGGAGCTGTTTTTT. The whole variable domain, remainder taken from reference TRBV7-9 and TRBJ2-2, is DTGVSQNPRHKITKRGQNVTFRCDPISEHNRLYWYRQTLGQGPEFLTYFQNEAQLEKSRLLSDRFSAERPKGSFSTLEIQRTEQGDSAMYLCASSNRDSATGELFFGEGSRLTVL.